This TCR beta chain was sequenced in a study of chemoradiotherapy in HPV16-positive cancers (dated by TCRdb to between 2021 and 2022). For the study in its entirety: Candidate HPV-specific T-cell clones and common TCR motifs were defined through functional T-cell assays on cells from a couple of HPV16-positive patients. Whether T-cell immunity against the HPV oncoproteins E6 and E7 changes during chemoradiotherapy and whether survival is affected by this immunity were examined in the study. The candidate HPV-specific TCRs and motifs were then tracked in TCR repertoires from 86 patients with HPV-related cancers. The full study reports these points: Only a couple of HPV16-positive patients were used to derive the functional definition of HPV-specific T cells, and the survival association was reported for HPV16-positive patients. In HPV16-positive patients, expansion of HPV-responsive T cells during chemoradiotherapy was found to be associated with improved recurrence-free survival. Expansion of candidate HPV-specific clones and E7-related TCR motifs was observed in the tumor microenvironment during treatment, whereas no such expansion was observed for non-HPV-specific T cells.

Worth noting for this clone: The antigen this receptor binds is unknown. Base quality data are lacking; no much larger clone is found one base away.

Repertoires were sampled repeatedly over the course of chemoradiotherapy, so clonal expansion could be followed in the tumor microenvironment. Libraries came from the immunoSEQ multiplex PCR assay. The table comes from immuneACCESS by way of TCRdb, which keeps in-frame sequences with V and J called. Part of the clones is missing from these tables; in studies checked, under half for an unresolved V gene and the rest for unknown reasons. The sample table contains about 15,000 clones; only one count was recorded for roughly 73% of them. The ten largest clones capture under 1.5% of the sample. For CDR1 and CDR2, the germline V gene (reference sequence) lists MNHEY and SMNVEV. The CDR3 numbers 13 residues from cysteine through phenylalanine. The kept DNA is CDR3 alone, 39 bases in frame from the first base. Trimming at the junction amounts to 3 bases on V and 8 bases on J, and the germline ends lie 13 bases apart.

Recombination connected TRBV27 to TRBJ1-2, with TRBD1 perhaps the D gene, on 6 matching bases. Sample acquisition took place from a patient who underwent chemoradiotherapy. This TCR was recovered from a human donor with HPV-associated anogenital cancer. The encoded CDR3 is CASSLVRGLGYTF. In nucleotides, the sequence is TGTGCCAGCAGTTTGGTCCGGGGGCTCGGCTACACCTTC.